This record looks at one TCR beta chain sequence and its context. Its antigen remains unknown. This entry is derived from a study of shared clonotypes between healthy human individuals. Losses at the gene ends were 4 bases for V and 4 bases for J; bases not matched to a gene: 6. Germline V gene lookup returns CDR1 MNHNY and CDR2 SVGAGI (reference sequence). The CDR3 totals 15 residues. Findings and caveats of the study: Generation of non-shared clonotypes was less probable than generation of clonotypes shared by all four donors.

Several immunoSEQ plates held equal portions of the genomic DNA taken from each subset. The data were produced by immunoSEQ multiplex PCR, yet TCRdb's version contains in-frame clones alone and is incomplete. The sample records 950,000 to 1,100,000 clones, approximately 80% being singletons. This chain uses TRBV6-6 with TRBJ2-1; 8 bases align to TRBD1. This sequence was found in a man younger than 35 in good health. Some clones in this sample may be carry-over from other donors' samples. Sequencing used memory CD4+ T cells from PBMCs. Subset specified: CD45RA-negative fraction. CDR3 sequence reads: CASSSGQGSYNEQFF. The CDR3 DNA reads as TGTGCCAGCAGTTCTGGACAGGGTTCTTACAATGAGCAGTTCTTC.